The rows below give T cell receptor beta chains drawn from one sample of a study of blood T cell repertoires in COVID-19. This table comes from immunoSEQ multiplex PCR, and its TCRdb copy is limited to in-frame clones, with some not included. The data show more than 85,000 clones, 84% seen once. Sequencing was done on a sample of peripheral blood. The receptor source for this set is a human donor in a cohort sampled during active COVID-19. Each CDR3 is given without its conserved first and last residue. The listing skips clone size in some rows; elsewhere it reads once, few, many or a size class.

NA,TRBV18,ASSTGANTEAF
NA,TRBV11-2,ASSGLRQGYGYT
NA,TRBV7-9,ASSSRDRGGTGELF
few,TRBV7-9,ASSSSGPDTQY
NA,TRBV19,ASSTGTGKYQPQH
NA,TRBV4-3,ASSQEIWVGGNEQF
once,TRBV14,ASSIKTVAEQY
NA,TRBV7-3,ASSIRQASGANVLT
NA,TRBV25-1,ASSEQGTPADTQY
NA,TRBV6-7,ASSYCLAANEQF
NA,TRBV28,ASKVDMNTEAF
NA,TRBV19,ASSPLWGTANTIY
once,TRBV5-1,ASSFRDSLNEKLF
NA,TRBV6-6,ASKVVGQAYEQY
NA,TRBV15,ATSRDQATGELF
NA,TRBV6-5,ASGGHHEKLF
NA,TRBV15,ATSRGSGAYNEQF
NA,TRBV4-2,ASSQGQKAGANVLT
NA,TRBV6-5,ASSYGGRFGMEAF
NA,TRBV9,ASSVRVGPHVLT
NA,TRBV4-2,ASSQDGGSAYEQY
NA,TRBV3-1/TRBV3-2,ASSPSSNIQY
NA,TRBV10-3,AINTGTDTQY
NA,TRBV2,ASIAEVSTNYGYT
NA,TRBV28,ASSFEGGGEKLF
NA,TRBV7-2,ASSLTGQVNTGELF
NA,TRBV6-1,ASSEGQGSWEKLF
NA,TRBV11-2,ASSDRGSGNTIY
NA,TRBV25-1,ASSEFPGPNYGYT
NA,TRBV29-1,SVVSGGARQF
NA,TRBV27,ASSSGGGRRKY
once,TRBV9,ASSAQGAGYEQY
NA,TRBV7-3,ASSLTALAGGREQF
NA,TRBV5-1,ASSAQGPNRGDTQY
NA,TRBV12-5,ASTLIGEGAQF
NA,TRBV3-1/TRBV3-2,ASSQDYRANYGYT
NA,TRBV4-1,ASSRGIRDRGLNTGELF
once,TRBV9,ASSAGAAGTGDQH
many,TRBV7-7,ASSLIHDRPTSNQPQH
NA,TRBV7-9,ASSLAQGSGYT